This T cell receptor (beta chain) comes out of a study of blood T cell repertoires in COVID-19. Study-level information: Material from acute and convalescent COVID-19 was sourced from the United States, Italy and Spain.

Original processing methods: Scientists estimated how many nucleated cells there were by amplifying reference gene primers. This table comes from immunoSEQ multiplex PCR, and its TCRdb copy is limited to in-frame clones, with some not included. The V and J calls and clone size were taken over from that table, and D and trimming were inferred from the DNA. This sample carries 250,000 to 350,000 clones, approximately 84% of them seen once, and the ten largest clones take roughly 1.5%. This CDR3 is 13 amino acids long. The germline V and J ends were trimmed by 0 bases and 4 bases, with 6 bases remaining between them. Looked up from germline, CDR1 is SGDLS and CDR2 is YYNGEE.

The rearrangement links TRBV9 to TRBJ2-3, with D unresolved. What was sequenced was peripheral blood. The TCR sequence derives from a human donor with COVID-19, enrolled during active disease. The donor label of this sample is uncertain. The CDR3 DNA is TGTGCCAGCAGCGTAGGACTTTCAGATACGCAGTATTTT. It yields the protein CASSVGLSDTQYF.